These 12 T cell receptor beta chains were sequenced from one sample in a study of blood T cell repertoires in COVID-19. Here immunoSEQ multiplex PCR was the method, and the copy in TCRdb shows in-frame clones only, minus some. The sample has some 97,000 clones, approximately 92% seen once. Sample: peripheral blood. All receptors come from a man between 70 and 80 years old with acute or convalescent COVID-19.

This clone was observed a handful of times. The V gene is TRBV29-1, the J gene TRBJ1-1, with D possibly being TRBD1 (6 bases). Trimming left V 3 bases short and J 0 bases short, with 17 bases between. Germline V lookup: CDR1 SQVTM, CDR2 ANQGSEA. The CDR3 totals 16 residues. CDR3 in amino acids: CSVELAGEPVNTEAFF. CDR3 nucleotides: TGCAGCGTTGAGCTTGCAGGGGAGCCAGTGAACACTGAAGCTTTCTTT.

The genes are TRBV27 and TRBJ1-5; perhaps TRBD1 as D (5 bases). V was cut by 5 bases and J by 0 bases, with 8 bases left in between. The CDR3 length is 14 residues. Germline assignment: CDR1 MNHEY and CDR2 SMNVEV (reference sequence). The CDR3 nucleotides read TGTGCCAGCAGTCGGGGGTATAGCAATCAGCCCCAGCATTTT. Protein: CASSRGYSNQPQHF.

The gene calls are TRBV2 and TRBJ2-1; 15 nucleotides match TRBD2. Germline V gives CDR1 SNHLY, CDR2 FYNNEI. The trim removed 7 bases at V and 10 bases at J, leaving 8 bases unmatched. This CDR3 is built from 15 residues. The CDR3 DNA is TGTGCCAGCACCGGACTAGCGGGAGGGTCGGGCGAGCAGTTCTTC. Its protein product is CASTGLAGGSGEQFF.

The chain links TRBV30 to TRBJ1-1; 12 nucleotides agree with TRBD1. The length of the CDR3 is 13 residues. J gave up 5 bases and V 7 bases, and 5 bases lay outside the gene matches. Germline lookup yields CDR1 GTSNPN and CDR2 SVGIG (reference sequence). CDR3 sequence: CASRDRGPTEAFF. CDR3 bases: TGTGCCTCCCGGGACAGGGGGCCGACTGAAGCTTTCTTT.

The chain's CDR3 is CASSWGQGPTGELFF. CDR3 bases: TGTGCCAGCAGCTGGGGACAGGGTCCCACCGGGGAGCTGTTTTTT. The chain carries TRBV11-3 and TRBJ2-2; 9 nucleotides align to TRBD1. There are 15 residues in the CDR3. V dropped 4 bases and J dropped 4; count of bases not matched to a gene: 4. Per germline, CDR1 SGHNT and CDR2 YENEEA.

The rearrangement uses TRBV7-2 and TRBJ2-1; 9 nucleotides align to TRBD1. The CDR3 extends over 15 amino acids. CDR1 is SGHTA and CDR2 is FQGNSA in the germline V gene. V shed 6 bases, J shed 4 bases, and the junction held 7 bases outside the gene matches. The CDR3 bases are TGTGCCAGCAGGAGTCCGGGACAGGGTTACAATGAGCAGTTCTTC. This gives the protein CASRSPGQGYNEQFF.

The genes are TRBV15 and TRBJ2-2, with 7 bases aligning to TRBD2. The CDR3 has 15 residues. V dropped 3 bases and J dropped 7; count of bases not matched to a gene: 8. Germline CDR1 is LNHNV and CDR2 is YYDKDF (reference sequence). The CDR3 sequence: CATSSGDGGSGELFF. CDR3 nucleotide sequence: TGTGCCACCAGCAGTGGGGACGGGGGGAGCGGGGAGCTGTTTTTT.

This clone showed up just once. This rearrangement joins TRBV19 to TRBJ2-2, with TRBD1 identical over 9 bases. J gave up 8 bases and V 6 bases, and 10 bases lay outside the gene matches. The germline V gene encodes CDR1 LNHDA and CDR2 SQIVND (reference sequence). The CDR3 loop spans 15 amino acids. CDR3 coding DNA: TGTGCCAGTAGAAACAGGGGGCCCATTAGGGGGGAGCTGTTTTTT. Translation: CASRNRGPIRGELFF.

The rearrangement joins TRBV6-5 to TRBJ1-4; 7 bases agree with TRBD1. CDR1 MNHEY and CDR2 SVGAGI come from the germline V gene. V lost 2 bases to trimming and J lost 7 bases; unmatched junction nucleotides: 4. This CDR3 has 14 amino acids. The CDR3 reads CASSYGDSSEKLFF. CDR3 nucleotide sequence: TGTGCCAGCAGTTACGGGGACAGCTCTGAAAAACTGTTTTTT.

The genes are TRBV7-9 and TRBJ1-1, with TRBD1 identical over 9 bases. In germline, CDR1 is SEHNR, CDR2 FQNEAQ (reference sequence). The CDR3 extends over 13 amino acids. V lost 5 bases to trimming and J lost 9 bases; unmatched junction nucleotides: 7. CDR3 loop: CASSTGTGSKAFF. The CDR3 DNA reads TGTGCCAGCAGCACCGGGACAGGGTCGAAAGCTTTCTTT.

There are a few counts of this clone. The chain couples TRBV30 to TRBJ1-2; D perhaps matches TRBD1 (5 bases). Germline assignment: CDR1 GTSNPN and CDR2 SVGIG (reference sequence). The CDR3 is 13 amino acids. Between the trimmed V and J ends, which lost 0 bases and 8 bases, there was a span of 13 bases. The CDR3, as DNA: TGTGCCTGGAGTGTCCCCAGGGTTTTCGGCTACACCTTC. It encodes CAWSVPRVFGYTF.

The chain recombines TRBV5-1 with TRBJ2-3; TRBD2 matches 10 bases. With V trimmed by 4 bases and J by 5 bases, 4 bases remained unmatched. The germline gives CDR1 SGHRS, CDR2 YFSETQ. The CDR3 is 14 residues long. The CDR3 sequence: CASSRWTSGDTQYF. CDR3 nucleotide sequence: TGCGCCAGCAGCCGTTGGACTAGCGGAGATACGCAGTATTTT.